The rows below give T cell receptor beta chains drawn from one sample of a study of blood T cell repertoires in COVID-19. TCRdb's copy holds only in-frame clones and misses some; the assay was immunoSEQ multiplex PCR. The table lists 180,000 or so clones, about four fifths of them singletons. The specimen was peripheral blood. These TCRs come from a woman aged 40 to 49 with COVID-19, enrolled during active disease. CDR3s include the opening cysteine and the closing phenylalanine or tryptophan. D genes are given only for firm matches. Rows may omit the clone size; those that give it use once, few, many or a size class.

clone_size: -; cdr3_length: 12; d_call: -; v_call: TRBV28; j_call: TRBJ1-1; cdr3_nt: TGTGCCACCGGGGTAGGGAACACTGAAGCTTTCTTT; cdr3_aa: CATGVGNTEAFF
clone_size: -; cdr3_length: 15; d_call: -; v_call: TRBV10-3; j_call: TRBJ2-7; cdr3_nt: TGTGCCACCAGGGGGGAGGGCGTCCCCGACTACGAGCAGTACTTC; cdr3_aa: CATRGEGVPDYEQYF
clone_size: -; cdr3_length: 15; d_call: TRBD1; v_call: TRBV7-9; j_call: TRBJ1-1; cdr3_nt: TGTGCCAGCAGCCCGGACAGGGGGCTGAACACTGAAGCTTTCTTT; cdr3_aa: CASSPDRGLNTEAFF
clone_size: -; cdr3_length: 14; d_call: TRBD2; v_call: TRBV29-1; j_call: TRBJ2-2; cdr3_nt: TGCAGCGCCACCGGGACTACCTACACCGGGGAGCTGTTTTTT; cdr3_aa: CSATGTTYTGELFF
clone_size: -; cdr3_length: 16; d_call: -; v_call: TRBV30; j_call: TRBJ1-3; cdr3_nt: TGTGCCTGGGGTTTGGGACTGATGCTCTCTGGAAACACCATATATTTT; cdr3_aa: CAWGLGLMLSGNTIYF
clone_size: -; cdr3_length: 16; d_call: -; v_call: TRBV5-6; j_call: TRBJ2-3; cdr3_nt: TGTGCCAGCAGCTTATTCGGCGTCAGGAGCACAGATACGCAGTATTTT; cdr3_aa: CASSLFGVRSTDTQYF
clone_size: few; cdr3_length: 14; d_call: TRBD1; v_call: TRBV28; j_call: TRBJ1-5; cdr3_nt: TGTGCCAGCAGGACAGGGGGCGAGTTTCAGCCCCAGCATTTT; cdr3_aa: CASRTGGEFQPQHF
clone_size: -; cdr3_length: 14; d_call: TRBD1; v_call: TRBV18; j_call: TRBJ2-1; cdr3_nt: TGTGCCAGCATACAGGGGCCCTCCTACAATGAGCAGTTCTTC; cdr3_aa: CASIQGPSYNEQFF
clone_size: once; cdr3_length: 11; d_call: -; v_call: TRBV20-1; j_call: TRBJ2-1; cdr3_nt: TGCAGTGCTAGAGATCGAGATGAGCAGTTCTTC; cdr3_aa: CSARDRDEQFF
clone_size: -; cdr3_length: 16; d_call: TRBD2; v_call: TRBV11-2; j_call: TRBJ2-1; cdr3_nt: TGTGCCAGCAGCCCCCGCGGGCGGGAGGGCCTTATTGAGCAGTTCTTC; cdr3_aa: CASSPRGREGLIEQFF
clone_size: -; cdr3_length: 13; d_call: -; v_call: TRBV25-1; j_call: TRBJ1-4; cdr3_nt: TGTGCCAGCCAGAATAGGGGGGGTGAAAAACTGTTTTTT; cdr3_aa: CASQNRGGEKLFF
clone_size: -; cdr3_length: 13; d_call: -; v_call: TRBV20-1; j_call: TRBJ2-3; cdr3_nt: TGCAGTGCTAGTCTTCAGGGTCGGGATACGCAGTATTTT; cdr3_aa: CSASLQGRDTQYF
clone_size: -; cdr3_length: 15; d_call: -; v_call: TRBV6-5; j_call: TRBJ2-1; cdr3_nt: TGTGCCAGCAGGAACAGCGGCAGCTCCTACAATGAGCAGTTCTTC; cdr3_aa: CASRNSGSSYNEQFF
clone_size: many; cdr3_length: 18; d_call: TRBD2; v_call: TRBV5-1; j_call: TRBJ2-3; cdr3_nt: TGCGCCAGCAGCTTGGGGCTCACGGGGGGGTCTAGCACAGATACGCAGTATTTT; cdr3_aa: CASSLGLTGGSSTDTQYF
clone_size: -; cdr3_length: 11; d_call: -; v_call: TRBV30; j_call: TRBJ2-7; cdr3_nt: TGTGCCTGGAGTTCTTCCTACGAGCAGTACTTC; cdr3_aa: CAWSSSYEQYF
clone_size: -; cdr3_length: 12; d_call: -; v_call: TRBV6-6; j_call: TRBJ2-1; cdr3_nt: TGTGCCAGCAGAGACAATTACAATGAGCAGTTCTTC; cdr3_aa: CASRDNYNEQFF
clone_size: -; cdr3_length: 16; d_call: -; v_call: TRBV6-6; j_call: TRBJ2-1; cdr3_nt: TGTGCCAGCAGTTACGACCTCCACGGGATCTACAATGAGCAGTTCTTC; cdr3_aa: CASSYDLHGIYNEQFF
clone_size: -; cdr3_length: 14; d_call: -; v_call: TRBV16; j_call: TRBJ1-4; cdr3_nt: TGTGCCAGCAGCCAATCGACAGTTAATGAAAAACTGTTTTTT; cdr3_aa: CASSQSTVNEKLFF
clone_size: -; cdr3_length: 14; d_call: -; v_call: TRBV27; j_call: TRBJ1-2; cdr3_nt: TGTGCCAGCAGTTTGGGCAGGGGATTACATGGCTACACCTTC; cdr3_aa: CASSLGRGLHGYTF
clone_size: many; cdr3_length: 15; d_call: -; v_call: TRBV7-5; j_call: TRBJ1-5; cdr3_nt: TGTGTCAGAAGCCCAACGGGACAGACTGGGCAGCCCCAGCATTTT; cdr3_aa: CVRSPTGQTGQPQHF
clone_size: -; cdr3_length: 15; d_call: TRBD1; v_call: TRBV6-5; j_call: TRBJ1-2; cdr3_nt: TGTGCCAGCAGACAACGGCGACAGGGGTCCTATGGCTACACCTTC; cdr3_aa: CASRQRRQGSYGYTF
clone_size: -; cdr3_length: 16; d_call: TRBD1; v_call: TRBV5-6; j_call: TRBJ1-3; cdr3_nt: TGTGCCAGCAGCTTGGCGGGGACAGGGGGCGGAAACACCATATATTTT; cdr3_aa: CASSLAGTGGGNTIYF
clone_size: -; cdr3_length: 15; d_call: TRBD2; v_call: TRBV5-1; j_call: TRBJ2-5; cdr3_nt: TGCGCCAGCAGCCCAGGACTAGCGGGAGTGGAGACCCAGTACTTC; cdr3_aa: CASSPGLAGVETQYF
clone_size: few; cdr3_length: 14; d_call: TRBD1; v_call: TRBV30; j_call: TRBJ1-4; cdr3_nt: TGTGCCTGGAGACTCCAGGGGGCTACTGAAAAACTGTTTTTT; cdr3_aa: CAWRLQGATEKLFF
clone_size: medium-sized; cdr3_length: 13; d_call: -; v_call: TRBV6-5; j_call: TRBJ1-5; cdr3_nt: TGTGCCAGCAGTTTATACGAGAATCAGCCCCAGCATTTT; cdr3_aa: CASSLYENQPQHF
clone_size: -; cdr3_length: 13; d_call: -; v_call: TRBV3-1/TRBV3-2; j_call: TRBJ1-3; cdr3_nt: TGTGCCAGCGGACTCGGAGGTGGAAACACCATATATTTT; cdr3_aa: CASGLGGGNTIYF
clone_size: -; cdr3_length: 15; d_call: TRBD1; v_call: TRBV6-5; j_call: TRBJ1-6; cdr3_nt: TGTGCCAGCAGTAGACAGGGTCGGTTAAATTCACCCCTCCACTTT; cdr3_aa: CASSRQGRLNSPLHF
clone_size: -; cdr3_length: 14; d_call: -; v_call: TRBV7-9; j_call: TRBJ1-5; cdr3_nt: TGTGCCAGCAGCGAAGACAGGCAAAATCAGCCCCAGCATTTT; cdr3_aa: CASSEDRQNQPQHF
clone_size: -; cdr3_length: 13; d_call: -; v_call: TRBV6-5; j_call: TRBJ1-4; cdr3_nt: TGTGCCAGCAGCCCCAAAAGAGGATCCTGGCTGTTTTTT; cdr3_aa: CASSPKRGSWLFF
clone_size: -; cdr3_length: 17; d_call: TRBD2; v_call: TRBV9; j_call: TRBJ2-2; cdr3_nt: TGTGCCAGCAGCGCTCCCCGAGCGGGATTAAATACCGGGGAGCTGTTTTTT; cdr3_aa: CASSAPRAGLNTGELFF
clone_size: -; cdr3_length: 19; d_call: TRBD2; v_call: TRBV13; j_call: TRBJ2-2; cdr3_nt: TGTGCCAGCAGCTCCCGGGGACTAGCGGGAGTCATTGACATCGGGGAGCTGTTTTTT; cdr3_aa: CASSSRGLAGVIDIGELFF
clone_size: -; cdr3_length: 15; d_call: TRBD1; v_call: TRBV7-9; j_call: TRBJ2-1; cdr3_nt: TGTGCCAGCAGCAGGGGGCAGGGGTCCTACAATGAGCAGTTCTTC; cdr3_aa: CASSRGQGSYNEQFF
clone_size: -; cdr3_length: 13; d_call: TRBD2; v_call: TRBV19; j_call: TRBJ2-3; cdr3_nt: TGTGCCAGCCGCTGGGACTACACAGATACGCAGTATTTT; cdr3_aa: CASRWDYTDTQYF
clone_size: -; cdr3_length: 17; d_call: TRBD2; v_call: TRBV3-1/TRBV3-2; j_call: TRBJ2-1; cdr3_nt: TGTGCCAGCAGTAAAGAGGGACTCGGGAGGGCCTACAATGAGCAGTTCTTC; cdr3_aa: CASSKEGLGRAYNEQFF
clone_size: -; cdr3_length: 13; d_call: -; v_call: TRBV27; j_call: TRBJ2-7; cdr3_nt: TGTGCCAGCAGTTTCATCCTAAATGGCGAGCAGTACTTC; cdr3_aa: CASSFILNGEQYF
clone_size: -; cdr3_length: 13; d_call: -; v_call: TRBV11-3; j_call: TRBJ1-1; cdr3_nt: TGTGCCAGCAGCTTCGAACAGAACACTGAAGCTTTCTTT; cdr3_aa: CASSFEQNTEAFF
clone_size: -; cdr3_length: 14; d_call: TRBD1; v_call: TRBV5-4; j_call: TRBJ2-7; cdr3_nt: TGTGCCAGCAGCTCCGGGACAGGGGGTTACGAGCAGTACTTC; cdr3_aa: CASSSGTGGYEQYF
clone_size: -; cdr3_length: 11; d_call: -; v_call: TRBV29-1; j_call: TRBJ2-5; cdr3_nt: TGCAGCTCGGGGGGCCATGAGACCCAGTACTTC; cdr3_aa: CSSGGHETQYF
clone_size: few; cdr3_length: 16; d_call: -; v_call: TRBV2; j_call: TRBJ2-1; cdr3_nt: TGTGCCAAACCCCTGTTGGACAGAATCTCCTACAATGAGCAGTTCTTC; cdr3_aa: CAKPLLDRISYNEQFF